Listed here are 32 T cell receptor beta chains from one sample, sequenced in a study of CD8 T cells in ankylosing spondylitis (TCRdb year 2017). Receptor libraries were prepared by 5' RACE. Sequencing was performed on an Illumina HiSeq 2500. The public reads were reanalyzed by TCRdb: fastp trimming at Q25, MiXCR alignment, in-frame beta chains only. CDR3 protein sequences are deduplicated, and each keeps its most common genes and DNA. Here the sample has 250,000 to 400,000 distinct CDR3 sequences; 11% occur a single time. The ten top clones hold about 10% of the sample. Source material: blood, either unsorted or a sorted T cell fraction (not recorded which). These receptors were collected from a female donor with ankylosing spondylitis or in good health (not recorded which).

The chain uses TRBV5-1 and TRBJ2-3, with 11 bases aligning to TRBD2. The CDR3 spans 16 residues. After removal of 6 bases from V and 4 bases from J, the junction contained 10 bases not matched to a gene. Germline CDR1 is SGHRS and CDR2 is YFSETQ. As DNA, the CDR3 is TGCGCCAGCAAAGATACGGCGGGACTAGCGGCAGATACGCAGTATTTT. Translation gives CASKDTAGLAADTQYF.

This clonotype appeared many times. This chain uses TRBV20-1 with TRBJ2-1, with TRBD2 matching 13 bases. This CDR3 has 17 residues. V shed 6 bases, J shed 1 base, and the junction held 9 bases outside the gene matches. The germline V gene has CDR1 DFQATT and CDR2 SNEGSKA (reference sequence). The CDR3 protein is CSANGLAGVTSYNEQFF. As DNA, the CDR3 is TGCAGTGCAAACGGACTAGCGGGGGTTACTTCCTACAATGAGCAGTTCTTC.

The V and J genes are TRBV19 and TRBJ1-1, with a possible D match to TRBD1 (6 bases). The germline CDR1 and CDR2 sequences are LNHDA and SQIVND (reference sequence). The V gene lost 5 bases and the J gene lost 5 bases, with 18 bases spanning the gap. The CDR3 runs 15 residues. The CDR3 loop is CASSRAGGGKTEAFF. CDR3 bases: TGTGCCAGTAGTCGCGCTGGGGGGGGCAAGACTGAAGCTTTCTTT. Based on the CDR3 plus reference TRBV19 and TRBJ1-1, the full variable domain is DGGITQSPKYLFRKEGQNVTLSCEQNLNHDAMYWYRQDPGQGLRLIYYSQIVNDFQKGDIAEGYSVSREKKESFPLTVTSAQKNPTAFYLCASSRAGGGKTEAFFGQGTRLTVV.

The table lists this clonotype with a few counts. This chain connects TRBV25-1 to TRBJ2-1, with 7 bases identical to TRBD2. V shed 3 bases and J 5 bases; nucleotides not matched to a gene: 10. CDR1 is MGHDK, CDR2 SYGVNS, per germline. This CDR3 comprises 16 residues. CDR3 DNA sequence: TGTGCCAGCAGTGACTTGGGGCTAGCGGCAGACAATGAGCAGTTCTTC. Amino acid sequence: CASSDLGLAADNEQFF.

Many counts were recorded for this clonotype. V usage is TRBV20-1 and J usage is TRBJ1-5, with a weak D call TRBD1 (5 bases). The ends were cut back, 0 bases at V and 6 bases at J, with 12 bases in the middle. Germline lookup yields CDR1 DFQATT and CDR2 SNEGSKA (reference sequence). The CDR3 covers 14 residues. CDR3 DNA: TGCAGTGCTAGAGATTTAGGGGAGGCTCAGCCCCAGCATTTT. It translates to CSARDLGEAQPQHF.

A note on this clonotype: With a much larger clone just one base away, this may be a read error. The chain has TRBV20-1 and TRBJ1-6; possibly TRBD1 for D (5 bases). The CDR3 extends over 15 amino acids. V was pared by 2 bases and J by 10 bases, with 18 bases between. Per germline, CDR1 DFQATT and CDR2 SNEGSKA (reference sequence). In DNA form, the CDR3 reads TGCAGTGCTAGACATTTTAGGCAGGGCGGCTCACCCCTCCACTTT. It translates to CSARHFRQGGSPLHF.

There are many counts of this clonotype. This sequence joins TRBV5-5 and TRBJ1-5; 7 bases are a match to TRBD1. The J segment lost 0 bases and the V segment lost 4 bases, leaving 7 bases of the junction unmatched. CDR1 and CDR2 (germline): SGHKS, YYEKEE (reference sequence). The CDR3 runs to 16 residues. CDR3 sequence reads: CASSGGTAYSNQPQHF. The CDR3 nucleotides read TGTGCCAGCAGCGGCGGGACAGCCTATAGCAATCAGCCCCAGCATTTT.

This clonotype has a count of ten or more. The chain recombines TRBV5-1 with TRBJ2-1; D call uncertain. Germline assignment: CDR1 SGHRS and CDR2 YFSETQ. CDR3 size: 11 residues. V was shortened by 4 bases and J by 8 bases, with 7 bases between the two germline ends. The CDR3 protein is CASSITDEQFF. CDR3 bases: TGCGCCAGCAGCATCACGGATGAGCAGTTCTTC.

This clonotype has at least ten counts. The V and J genes are TRBV28 and TRBJ1-5; 7 positions match TRBD1. The CDR3 length is 15 residues. The germline CDR1 and CDR2 sequences are MDHEN and SYDVKM. Losses at the gene ends were 4 bases for V and 2 bases for J; bases not matched to a gene: 5. The DNA of the CDR3 is TGTGCCAGCAGTTCCGCTACAGGGGGCAATCAGCCCCAGCATTTT. The encoded protein is CASSSATGGNQPQHF.

This clonotype has ten or more counts. The genes are TRBV7-2 and TRBJ2-7, with D unresolved. CDR3 length: 14 amino acids. CDR1 SGHTA and CDR2 FQGNSA come from the germline V gene. Trimming left V 5 bases short and J 1 base short, with 12 bases between. Here the CDR3 reads CASSVVSRSYEQYF. DNA of the CDR3: TGTGCCAGCAGCGTAGTGTCTAGATCCTACGAGCAGTACTTC.

This clonotype was seen ten or more times. The chain has TRBV20-1 and TRBJ1-2, with D uncertain. This CDR3 region has 16 residues. Trimming cost V 1 base and J 5 bases, with 20 bases left between them. The V gene's germline CDR1 is DFQATT and CDR2 SNEGSKA (reference sequence). The CDR3 coding sequence is TGCAGTGCTAGAGCAAACTACCTCGGACGGTCTTATGGCTACACCTTC. This encodes CSARANYLGRSYGYTF.

The rearrangement uses TRBV6-4 and TRBJ2-1, with D possibly TRBD2 on 5 matching bases. The CDR3 has 14 residues. V was shortened by 8 bases and J by 7 bases, with 18 bases between the two germline ends. Germline V gene sequence: CDR1 MRHNA, CDR2 SNTAGT. CDR3 coding DNA: TGTGCCAGCCGACTACTACCATCCAATAATGAGCAGTTCTTC. This gives the protein CASRLLPSNNEQFF.

The chain combines TRBV5-1 with TRBJ2-2; the match to TRBD1 covers 7 bases. The V gene end was trimmed by 0 bases and the J gene end by 6 bases; junction bases not matched to a gene: 8. The CDR3 spans 16 residues. Germline V gene data show CDR1 as SGHRS and CDR2 as YFSETQ. The CDR3 spells CASSLAFTGVPGELFF. DNA of the CDR3: TGCGCCAGCAGCTTGGCCTTTACAGGGGTGCCCGGGGAGCTGTTTTTT.

This clonotype has a count of ten or more. The V call is TRBV5-1, the J call TRBJ2-7; possibly TRBD1 for D (6 bases). This CDR3 has 15 amino acids. Trimming took off 4 bases at V and 2 bases at J, with 16 bases between the two ends. The germline V gene encodes CDR1 SGHRS and CDR2 YFSETQ. In DNA, the CDR3 is TGCGCCAGCAGCCCCAAGACAGGAACCACCTACGAGCAGTACTTC. It is translated as CASSPKTGTTYEQYF.

This clonotype occurred many times. This chain joins TRBV7-2 and TRBJ2-3, with D possibly TRBD1 on 5 matching bases. This CDR3 region has 14 residues. CDR1 is SGHTA and CDR2 is FQGNSA in the germline V gene. Trimming removed 1 base at V and 4 bases at J, with 9 bases between. In DNA form, the CDR3 reads TGTGCCAGCAGCTTAGAATGGGGCGCAGATACGCAGTATTTT. This sequence encodes CASSLEWGADTQYF. Variable domain in full (rest from reference TRBV7-2 and TRBJ2-3): GAGVSQSPSNKVTEKGKDVELRCDPISGHTALYWYRQSLGQGLEFLIYFQGNSAPDKSGLPSDRFSAERTGGSVSTLTIQRTQQEDSAVYLCASSLEWGADTQYFGPGTRLTVL.

This clonotype was detected only a few times. CDR3 nucleotide sequence: TGCGCCAGCAGGAACAGGACCTCTACCTCGGGGGAGACCCAGTACTTC. Its translation is CASRNRTSTSGETQYF. The gene calls are TRBV5-1 and TRBJ2-5; the D call may be TRBD1 or TRBD2 (5 bases each). V was cut by 5 bases and J by 5 bases, with 22 bases left in between. CDR3 size: 16 residues. CDR1 and CDR2 from the germline V gene are SGHRS and YFSETQ.

The table lists this clonotype with a few counts. The J gene is TRBJ1-2, the V gene TRBV18; no clear D gene. This CDR3 comprises 14 residues. V was trimmed by 1 base and J by 2 bases, leaving 8 bases between them. CDR1 KGHSH and CDR2 LQKENI come from the germline V gene. The CDR3 coding sequence is TGTGCCAGCTCACCACAGGGCAAGAACTATGGCTACACCTTC. Its translation: CASSPQGKNYGYTF.

This clonotype showed up many times. V and J are TRBV28 and TRBJ2-7; D possibly corresponds to TRBD1 (5 bases). From germline, CDR1 is MDHEN and CDR2 SYDVKM. The CDR3 consists of 13 residues. V was clipped by 3 bases and J by 2 bases, with 8 bases between them. CDR3 DNA: TGTGCCAGCAGTTTGCGACAGACCTACGAGCAGTACTTC. It is translated as CASSLRQTYEQYF.

In its sample, this clonotype was seen many times. V usage is TRBV20-1 and J usage is TRBJ2-1; 9 bases line up with TRBD2. The CDR3 consists of 15 residues. J gave up 9 bases and V 6 bases, and 15 bases lay outside the gene matches. Germline assignment: CDR1 DFQATT and CDR2 SNEGSKA (reference sequence). The CDR3 DNA sequence: TGCAGTGCCATCCCCGGGACTAGCATTGCTGGTGAGCAGTTCTTC. Translated: CSAIPGTSIAGEQFF.

This clonotype was found many times. This chain uses TRBV12-3 or TRBV12-4 with TRBJ1-2; maybe TRBD1 (5 bases). V was cut by 1 base and J by 4 bases, with 16 bases left in between. CDR3 length: 16 residues. CDR3 sequence reads: CASSLEEGLKSYGYTF. The CDR3 DNA follows: TGTGCCAGCAGTTTAGAGGAGGGACTCAAGAGCTATGGCTACACCTTC.

This clonotype was counted a few times. The V call is TRBV28, the J call TRBJ2-5; D ambiguous. V was clipped by 5 bases and J by 4 bases, with 14 bases between them. Per germline, CDR1 MDHEN and CDR2 SYDVKM. The CDR3 length is 14 residues. The DNA of the CDR3 is TGTGCCAGCAGTCCTACAACATTGGGAGAGACCCAGTACTTC. Encoded protein: CASSPTTLGETQYF.

This clonotype was recorded a few times. The chain combines TRBV28 with TRBJ1-4, with 7 bases fitting TRBD1. The trim removed 6 bases at V and 7 bases at J, leaving 8 bases unmatched. CDR3 length: 14 residues. Looked up from germline, CDR1 is MDHEN and CDR2 is SYDVKM. In DNA, the CDR3 is TGTGCCAGCAGCCCCGGACAGGTTGCTGAAAAACTGTTTTTT. Protein product: CASSPGQVAEKLFF.

This clonotype appeared many times. This sequence joins TRBV6-2 or TRBV6-3 and TRBJ2-7; 12 bases agree with TRBD2. The CDR3 loop spans 14 amino acids. Looked up from germline, CDR1 is MNHEY and CDR2 is SVGEGT. V shed 6 bases and J 7 bases; nucleotides not matched to a gene: 7. In DNA form, the CDR3 reads TGTGCCAGCAGAAAACTAGCGGGAGGAGGAGAGCAGTACTTC. This encodes CASRKLAGGGEQYF.

The chain is built from TRBV7-6 and TRBJ2-1; 11 bases agree with TRBD2. This CDR3 contains 17 residues. Germline values: CDR1 SGHVS, CDR2 FNYEAQ. After removal of 4 bases from V and 4 bases from J, the junction contained 9 bases not matched to a gene. The CDR3 loop reads CASSSTSGRNGYNEQFF. The CDR3 DNA sequence: TGTGCCAGCAGCTCCACTAGCGGGAGAAATGGATACAATGAGCAGTTCTTC.

Many counts were recorded for this clonotype. The V and J genes are TRBV7-2 and TRBJ2-1; D is uncertain. This CDR3 region has 11 residues. The germline V and J ends were trimmed by 5 bases and 6 bases, with 5 bases remaining between them. CDR1 and CDR2 from the germline V gene are SGHTA and FQGNSA. In DNA, the CDR3 is TGTGCCAGCAGCCCCATCAATGAGCAGTTCTTC. Translation: CASSPINEQFF. The whole variable domain, remainder taken from reference TRBV7-2 and TRBJ2-1, is GAGVSQSPSNKVTEKGKDVELRCDPISGHTALYWYRQSLGQGLEFLIYFQGNSAPDKSGLPSDRFSAERTGGSVSTLTIQRTQQEDSAVYLCASSPINEQFFGPGTRLTVL.

This clonotype was observed many times. This rearrangement joins TRBV5-1 to TRBJ1-5; D is possibly TRBD1 (6 bases). V dropped 0 bases and J dropped 7 bases, with 14 bases sitting between them. This CDR3 has 15 amino acids. The germline V gene encodes CDR1 SGHRS and CDR2 YFSETQ. CDR3 residues: CASSLGPGASQPQHF. CDR3 nucleotide sequence: TGCGCCAGCAGCTTGGGTCCAGGGGCCAGCCAGCCCCAGCATTTT.

This clonotype was seen many times. The chain has TRBV12-3 or TRBV12-4 and TRBJ2-3, with 7 bases aligning to TRBD2. This CDR3 comprises 17 residues. Losses at the gene ends were 6 bases for V and 0 bases for J; bases not matched to a gene: 12. Written as DNA, the CDR3 is TGTGCCAGCAGCCGCCGCGTTCATAGCGGGAGCACAGATACGCAGTATTTT. It specifies CASSRRVHSGSTDTQYF.

V gene TRBV3-1 combines with J gene TRBJ1-5; D unclear. V was trimmed by 4 bases and J by 3 bases, leaving 13 bases between them. The CDR3 length is 15 residues. Germline-derived CDR1 and CDR2 are LGHDT and YNNKEL (reference sequence). CDR3 loop: CASSPSGVINQPQHF. The CDR3 DNA is TGTGCCAGCAGCCCTAGTGGGGTGATCAATCAGCCCCAGCATTTT.

This clonotype was seen at least ten times. The rearrangement links TRBV5-1 to TRBJ1-5; D possibly corresponds to TRBD1 (5 bases). The CDR3 has 15 residues. V lost 5 bases, J lost 5 bases, and 17 bases lay in between. Looked up from germline, CDR1 is SGHRS and CDR2 is YFSETQ. This CDR3 reads CASRPGPGGHQPQHF. CDR3 bases: TGCGCCAGCAGACCAGGCCCCGGGGGACATCAGCCCCAGCATTTT.

This clonotype was detected ten times or more. The V call is TRBV12-3 or TRBV12-4, the J call TRBJ2-7; D could derive from TRBD1 or TRBD2 (5 bases each). The length of the CDR3 is 17 residues. Trimming took 2 bases from V and 3 from J, leaving 20 bases between them. CDR3 in amino acids: CASSLRLEDISLYEQYF. Here the CDR3 DNA reads TGTGCCAGCAGTTTAAGACTGGAGGACATTTCCCTCTACGAGCAGTACTTC.

This clonotype was found many times. The rearrangement uses TRBV12-3 or TRBV12-4 and TRBJ2-7; possibly TRBD1 for D (6 bases). Trimming took 3 bases from V and 3 from J, leaving 9 bases between them. The CDR3 spans 13 residues. The CDR3 reads CASSFGDNYEQYF. CDR3 DNA sequence: TGTGCCAGCAGTTTCGGGGACAACTACGAGCAGTACTTC.

This clonotype was counted many times. J is TRBJ1-3 and V is TRBV20-1; D is uncertain. The CDR3 contains 14 residues. Per the germline V gene, CDR1 is DFQATT and CDR2 is SNEGSKA (reference sequence). Trimming left V 1 base short and J 4 bases short, with 11 bases between. For the CDR3, the DNA is TGCAGTGCTAGAGGCCAGGCCGCCGGAAACACCATATATTTT. Translation: CSARGQAAGNTIYF.